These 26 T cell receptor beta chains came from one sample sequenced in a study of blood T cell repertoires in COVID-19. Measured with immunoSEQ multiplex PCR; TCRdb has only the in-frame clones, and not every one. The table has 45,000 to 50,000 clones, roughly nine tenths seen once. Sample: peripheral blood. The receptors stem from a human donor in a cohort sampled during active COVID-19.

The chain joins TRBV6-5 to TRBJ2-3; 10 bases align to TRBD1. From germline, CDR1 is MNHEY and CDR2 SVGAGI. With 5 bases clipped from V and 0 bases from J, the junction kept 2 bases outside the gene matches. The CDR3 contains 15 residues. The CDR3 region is CASSPDRGSTDTQYF. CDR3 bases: TGTGCCAGCAGTCCGGACAGGGGGAGCACAGATACGCAGTATTTT.

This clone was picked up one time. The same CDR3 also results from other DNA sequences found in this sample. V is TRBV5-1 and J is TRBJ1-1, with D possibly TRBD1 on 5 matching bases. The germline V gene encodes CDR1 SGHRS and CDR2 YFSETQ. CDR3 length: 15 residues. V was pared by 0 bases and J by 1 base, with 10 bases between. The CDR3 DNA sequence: TGCGCCAGCAGCTTGGCCCTCGGGGGGAACACTGAAGCTTTCTTT. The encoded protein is CASSLALGGNTEAFF.

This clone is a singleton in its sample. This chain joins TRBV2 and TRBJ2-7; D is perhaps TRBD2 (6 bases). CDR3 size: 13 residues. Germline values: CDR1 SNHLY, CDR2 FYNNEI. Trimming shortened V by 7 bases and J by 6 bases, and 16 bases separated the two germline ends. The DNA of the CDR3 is TGTGCCAGCAATTCCGGGGGATGGCTCGAGCAGTACTTC. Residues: CASNSGGWLEQYF.

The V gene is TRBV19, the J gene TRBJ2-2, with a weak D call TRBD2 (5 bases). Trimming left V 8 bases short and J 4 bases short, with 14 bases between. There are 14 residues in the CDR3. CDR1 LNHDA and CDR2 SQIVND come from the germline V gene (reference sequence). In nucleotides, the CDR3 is TGTGCCAGTGGGAACACGGCGGGCACCGGGGAGCTGTTTTTT. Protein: CASGNTAGTGELFF.

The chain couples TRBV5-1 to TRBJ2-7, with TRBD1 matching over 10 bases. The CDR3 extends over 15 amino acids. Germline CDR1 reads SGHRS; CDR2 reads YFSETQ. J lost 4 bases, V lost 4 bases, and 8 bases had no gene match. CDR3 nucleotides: TGCGCCAGCAGCCCCAGACAGGGGGCGAGATACGAGCAGTACTTC. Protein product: CASSPRQGARYEQYF.

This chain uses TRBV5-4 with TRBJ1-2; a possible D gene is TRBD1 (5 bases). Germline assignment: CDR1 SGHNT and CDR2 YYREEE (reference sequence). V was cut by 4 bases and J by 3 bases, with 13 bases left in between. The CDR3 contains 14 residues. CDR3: CASSAPSGDYGYTF. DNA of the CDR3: TGTGCCAGCAGCGCCCCCTCGGGGGACTATGGCTACACCTTC.

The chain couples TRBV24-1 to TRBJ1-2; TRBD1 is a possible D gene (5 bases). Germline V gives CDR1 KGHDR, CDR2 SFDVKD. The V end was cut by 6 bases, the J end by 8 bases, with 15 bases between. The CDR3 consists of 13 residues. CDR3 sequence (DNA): TGTGCCACCAGTCTTTGGGGCGCATGGGGCTACACCTTC. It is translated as CATSLWGAWGYTF.

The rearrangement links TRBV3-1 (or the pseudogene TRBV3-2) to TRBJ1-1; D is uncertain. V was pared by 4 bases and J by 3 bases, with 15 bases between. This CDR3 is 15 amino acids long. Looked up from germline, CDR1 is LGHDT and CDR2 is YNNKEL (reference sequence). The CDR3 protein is CASSPPSGAYTEAFF. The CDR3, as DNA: TGTGCCAGCAGCCCCCCCTCGGGAGCTTACACTGAAGCTTTCTTT.

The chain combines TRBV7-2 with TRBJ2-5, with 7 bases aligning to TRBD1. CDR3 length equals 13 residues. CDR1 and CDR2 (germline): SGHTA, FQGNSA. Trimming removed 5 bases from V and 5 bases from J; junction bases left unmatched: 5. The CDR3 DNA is TGTGCCAGCAGCCGAGACAGGGCCGAGACCCAGTACTTC. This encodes CASSRDRAETQYF.

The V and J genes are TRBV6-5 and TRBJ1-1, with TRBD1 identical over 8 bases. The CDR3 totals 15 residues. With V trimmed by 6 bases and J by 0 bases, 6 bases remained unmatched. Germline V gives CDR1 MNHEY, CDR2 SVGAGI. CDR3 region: CASSPDRGMNTEAFF. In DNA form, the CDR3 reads TGTGCCAGCAGCCCAGACAGGGGAATGAACACTGAAGCTTTCTTT.

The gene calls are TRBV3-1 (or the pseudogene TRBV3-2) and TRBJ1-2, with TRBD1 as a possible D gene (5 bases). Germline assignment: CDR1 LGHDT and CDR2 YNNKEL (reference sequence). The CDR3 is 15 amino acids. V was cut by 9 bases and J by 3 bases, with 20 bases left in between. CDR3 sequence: CASTPGGGWDYGYTF. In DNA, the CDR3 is TGTGCCAGTACCCCCGGCGGGGGATGGGACTATGGCTACACCTTC.

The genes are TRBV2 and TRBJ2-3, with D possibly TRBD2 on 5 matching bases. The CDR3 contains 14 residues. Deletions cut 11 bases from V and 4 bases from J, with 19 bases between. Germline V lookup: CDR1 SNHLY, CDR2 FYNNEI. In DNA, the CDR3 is TGTGCCGTCCAATTAGCGAGAGTAGCAGATACGCAGTATTTT. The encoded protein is CAVQLARVADTQYF.

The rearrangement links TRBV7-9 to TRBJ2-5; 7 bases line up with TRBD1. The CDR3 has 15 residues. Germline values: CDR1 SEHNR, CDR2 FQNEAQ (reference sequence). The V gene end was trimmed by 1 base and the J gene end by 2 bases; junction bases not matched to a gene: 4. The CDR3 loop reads CASSLVDRAQETQYF. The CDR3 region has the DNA TGTGCCAGCAGCTTAGTCGACAGGGCTCAAGAGACCCAGTACTTC. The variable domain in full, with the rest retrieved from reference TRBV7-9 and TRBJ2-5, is DTGVSQNPRHKITKRGQNVTFRCDPISEHNRLYWYRQTLGQGPEFLTYFQNEAQLEKSRLLSDRFSAERPKGSFSTLEIQRTEQGDSAMYLCASSLVDRAQETQYFGPGTRLLVL.

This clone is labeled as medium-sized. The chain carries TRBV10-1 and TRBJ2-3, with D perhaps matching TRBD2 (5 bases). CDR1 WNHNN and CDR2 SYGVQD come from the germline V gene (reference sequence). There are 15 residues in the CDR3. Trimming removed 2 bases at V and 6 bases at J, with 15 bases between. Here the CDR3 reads CASSEASRLGDTQYF. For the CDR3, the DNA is TGCGCCAGCAGTGAGGCTAGCAGACTCGGGGATACGCAGTATTTT.

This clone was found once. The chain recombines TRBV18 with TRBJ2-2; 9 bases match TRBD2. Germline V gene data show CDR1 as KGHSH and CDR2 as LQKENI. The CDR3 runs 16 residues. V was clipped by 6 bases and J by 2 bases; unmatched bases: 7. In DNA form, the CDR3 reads TGTGCCAGCTCCGTTAGCGGGGGCTATAACACCGGGGAGCTGTTTTTT. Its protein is CASSVSGGYNTGELFF.

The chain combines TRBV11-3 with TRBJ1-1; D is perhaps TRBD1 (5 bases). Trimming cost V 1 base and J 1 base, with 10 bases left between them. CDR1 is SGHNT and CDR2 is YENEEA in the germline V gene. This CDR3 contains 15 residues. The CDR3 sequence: CASSLGRGGNTEAFF. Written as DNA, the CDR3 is TGTGCCAGCAGCTTAGGTAGGGGTGGGAACACTGAAGCTTTCTTT.

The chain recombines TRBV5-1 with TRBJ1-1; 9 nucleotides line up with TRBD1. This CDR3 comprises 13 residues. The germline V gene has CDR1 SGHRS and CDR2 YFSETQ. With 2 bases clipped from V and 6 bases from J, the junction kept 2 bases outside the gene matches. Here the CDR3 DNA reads TGCGCCAGCAGCTTCGGGGACAGGGCTGAAGCTTTCTTT. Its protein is CASSFGDRAEAFF.

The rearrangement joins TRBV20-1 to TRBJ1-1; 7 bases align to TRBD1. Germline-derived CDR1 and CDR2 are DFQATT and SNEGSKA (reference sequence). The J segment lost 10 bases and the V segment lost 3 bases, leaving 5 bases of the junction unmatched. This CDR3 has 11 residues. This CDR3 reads CSARAQGPAFF. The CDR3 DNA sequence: TGCAGTGCTAGGGCACAGGGGCCAGCTTTCTTT.

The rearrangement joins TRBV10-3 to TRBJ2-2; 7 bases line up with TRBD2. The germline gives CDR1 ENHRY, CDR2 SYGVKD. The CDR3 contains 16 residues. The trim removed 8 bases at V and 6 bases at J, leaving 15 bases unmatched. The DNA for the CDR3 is TGTGCCATCGGGAGGGTAGCGAGGGGTCTGGCCGGGGAGCTGTTTTTT. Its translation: CAIGRVARGLAGELFF.

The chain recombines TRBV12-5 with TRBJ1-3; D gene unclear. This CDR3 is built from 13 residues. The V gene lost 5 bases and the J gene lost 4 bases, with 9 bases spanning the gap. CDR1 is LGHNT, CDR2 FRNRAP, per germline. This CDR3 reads CASGPGHGNTIYF. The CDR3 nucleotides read TGTGCTAGTGGTCCCGGTCACGGAAACACCATATATTTT.

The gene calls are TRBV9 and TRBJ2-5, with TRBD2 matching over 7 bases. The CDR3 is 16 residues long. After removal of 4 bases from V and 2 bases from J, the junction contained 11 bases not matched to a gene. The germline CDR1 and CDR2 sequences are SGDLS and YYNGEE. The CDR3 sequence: CASSPGPQGGQETQYF. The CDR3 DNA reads TGTGCCAGCAGCCCGGGACCCCAGGGAGGGCAAGAGACCCAGTACTTC. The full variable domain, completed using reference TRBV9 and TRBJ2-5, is DSGVTQTPKHLITATGQRVTLRCSPRSGDLSVYWYQQSLDQGLQFLIQYYNGEERAKGNILERFSAQQFPDLHSELNLSSLELGDSALYFCASSPGPQGGQETQYFGPGTRLLVL.

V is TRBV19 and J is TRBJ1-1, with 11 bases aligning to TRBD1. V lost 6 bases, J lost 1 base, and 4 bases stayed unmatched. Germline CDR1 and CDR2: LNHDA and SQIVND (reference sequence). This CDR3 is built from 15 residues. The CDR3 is CASRGTGGPNTEAFF. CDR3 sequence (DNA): TGTGCCAGTAGGGGGACAGGGGGACCGAACACTGAAGCTTTCTTT.

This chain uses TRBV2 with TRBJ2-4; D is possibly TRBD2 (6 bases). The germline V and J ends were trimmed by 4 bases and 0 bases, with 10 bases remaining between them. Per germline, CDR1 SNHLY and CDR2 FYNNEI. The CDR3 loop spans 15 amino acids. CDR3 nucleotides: TGTGCCAGCAGTGTTAGCGGACTAGCCAAAAACATTCAGTACTTC. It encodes CASSVSGLAKNIQYF.

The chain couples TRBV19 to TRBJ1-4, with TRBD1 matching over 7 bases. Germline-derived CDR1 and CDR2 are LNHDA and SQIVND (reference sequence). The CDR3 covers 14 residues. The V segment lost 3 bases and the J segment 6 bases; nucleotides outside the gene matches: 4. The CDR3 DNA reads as TGTGCCAGTAGTATGAGGGGGACAGATGAAAAACTGTTTTTT. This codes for CASSMRGTDEKLFF.

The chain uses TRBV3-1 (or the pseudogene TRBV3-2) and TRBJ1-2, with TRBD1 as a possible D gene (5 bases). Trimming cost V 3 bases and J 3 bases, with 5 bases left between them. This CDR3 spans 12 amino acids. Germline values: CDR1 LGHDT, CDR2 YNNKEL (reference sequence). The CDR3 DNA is TGTGCCAGCAGCCAGACAGACTATGGCTACACCTTC. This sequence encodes CASSQTDYGYTF.

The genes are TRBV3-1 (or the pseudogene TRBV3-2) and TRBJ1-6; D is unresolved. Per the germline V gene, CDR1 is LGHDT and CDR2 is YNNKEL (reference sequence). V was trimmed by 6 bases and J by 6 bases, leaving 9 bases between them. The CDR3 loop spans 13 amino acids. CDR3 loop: CASRESGNSPLHF. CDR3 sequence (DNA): TGTGCCAGCAGGGAATCAGGTAATTCACCCCTCCACTTT.